This T cell receptor (beta chain) stems from a study of cytomegalovirus exposure and HLA in healthy donors. Primers: 60 Vbeta forward and 13 Jbeta reverse. Measured with immunoSEQ multiplex PCR; TCRdb has only the in-frame clones, and not every one. The top ten clones hold roughly 0.5% of a sample with 150,000 to 200,000 clones, over 70% of them seen once. J was trimmed by 0 bases and V by 5 bases; bases with no gene match: 1. The CDR3 runs 13 residues. The germline CDR1 and CDR2 sequences are MDHEN and SYDVKM. This chain uses TRBV28 with TRBJ2-7; 7 bases are a match to TRBD1. The receptor was isolated from a woman in her 50s in good health and CMV-seronegative. Source material: PBMCs. Written as DNA, the CDR3 is TGTGCCAGCAGTGGGGACAGCTCCTACGAGCAGTACTTC. It specifies CASSGDSSYEQYF.